The present T cell receptor beta chain was sequenced within a study of T cell responses to AZD1222 COVID-19 vaccine. Assay: immunoSEQ multiplex PCR; the TCRdb copy retains only in-frame clones and omits some. The sample contains about 88,000 clones, roughly 89% of which appear only once. V was shortened by 5 bases and J by 0 bases, with 7 bases between the two germline ends. CDR3 length: 13 amino acids. Germline V CDR1 and CDR2: SEHNR, FQNEAQ (reference sequence). The chain employs TRBV7-9 and TRBJ1-1; D is uncertain. Sequencing was performed on peripheral blood, taken on day 0 of AZD1222 vaccination. The TCR was taken from an adult in good health. The CDR3 region has the DNA TGTGCCAGCAGCCTCGAAGTGAACACTGAAGCTTTCTTT. This encodes CASSLEVNTEAFF.